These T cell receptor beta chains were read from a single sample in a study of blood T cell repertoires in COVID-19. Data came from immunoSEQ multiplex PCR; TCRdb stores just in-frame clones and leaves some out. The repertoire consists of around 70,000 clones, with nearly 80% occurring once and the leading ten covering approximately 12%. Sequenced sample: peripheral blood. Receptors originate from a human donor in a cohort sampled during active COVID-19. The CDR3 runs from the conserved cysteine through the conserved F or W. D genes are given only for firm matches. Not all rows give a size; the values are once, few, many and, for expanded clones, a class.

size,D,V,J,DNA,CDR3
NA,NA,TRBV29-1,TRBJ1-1,TGCAGCGTTGAACTGGGCAGACAGATCACTGAAGCTTTCTTT,CSVELGRQITEAFF
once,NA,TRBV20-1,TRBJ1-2,TGCAGTGCTAGTTCCAGGGATGGCTATGGCTACACCTTC,CSASSRDGYGYTF
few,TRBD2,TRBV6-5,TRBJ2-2,TGTGCCAGCAGTCTTAGCGGGGGGGGCACCGGGGAGCTGTTTTTT,CASSLSGGGTGELFF
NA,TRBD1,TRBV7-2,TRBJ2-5,TGTGCCAGCAGCTCCAGACAGGGTCAAGAGACCCAGTACTTC,CASSSRQGQETQYF
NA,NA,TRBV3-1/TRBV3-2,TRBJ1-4,TGTGCCAGCAGCCAATACAGGGAAAATGAAAAACTGTTTTTT,CASSQYRENEKLFF
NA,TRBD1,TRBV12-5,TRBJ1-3,TGTGCTAGTGGGGCCGGGTCACAGGGGATCGGAAACACCATATATTTT,CASGAGSQGIGNTIYF
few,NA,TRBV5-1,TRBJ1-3,TGCGCCAGCAGAAAAACAGAGTCCTCTGGAAACACCATATATTTT,CASRKTESSGNTIYF
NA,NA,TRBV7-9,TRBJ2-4,TGTGCCAGCAGCCCCGGGACACCGCTAGCCAAAAACATTCAGTACTTC,CASSPGTPLAKNIQYF
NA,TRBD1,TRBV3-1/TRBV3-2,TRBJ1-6,TGTGCCAGCAGCCAAGATAATAATGACAGGGGGTATAATTCACCCCTCCACTTT,CASSQDNNDRGYNSPLHF
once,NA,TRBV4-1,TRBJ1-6,TGCGCCAGCAGCCAAAGCGGGACAAATAATTCACCCCTCCACTTT,CASSQSGTNNSPLHF
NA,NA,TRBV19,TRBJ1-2,TGTGCCAGTAGTCCTCGGAGAGGGGGAACCTATGGCTACACCTTC,CASSPRRGGTYGYTF
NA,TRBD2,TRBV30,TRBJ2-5,TGTGCCTGGAACAGCGGGGGGGCAGTATGGGAGACCCAGTACTTC,CAWNSGGAVWETQYF
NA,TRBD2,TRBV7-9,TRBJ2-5,TGTGCCAGCAGCCAGCTGCGGGGGAAGGAGACCCAGTACTTC,CASSQLRGKETQYF
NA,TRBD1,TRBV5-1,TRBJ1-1,TGCGCCAGCAGCATTACGGGACAGTTGAACACTGAAGCTTTCTTT,CASSITGQLNTEAFF
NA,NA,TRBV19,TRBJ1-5,TGTGCCAGTAGTATAGTCAGGGATAGCAATCAGCCCCAGCATTTT,CASSIVRDSNQPQHF
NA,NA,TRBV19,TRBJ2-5,TGTGCCAGTACCATGGCCGGGACCCGGGGGGAGACCCAGTACTTC,CASTMAGTRGETQYF
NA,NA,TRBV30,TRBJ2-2,TGTGCCTGGAGTACTAAGACAGGACTGTCCGGGGAGCTGTTTTTT,CAWSTKTGLSGELFF
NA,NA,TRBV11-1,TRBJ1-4,TGTGCCAGCAGCTTCGATGGGTCGAGGGAAAAACTGTTTTTT,CASSFDGSREKLFF
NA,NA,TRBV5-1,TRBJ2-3,TGCGCCAGCAGCACCGAGGGGGGCACAGATACGCAGTATTTT,CASSTEGGTDTQYF
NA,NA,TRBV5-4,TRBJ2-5,TGTGCCAGCAACCCCGGGACACAACGGGAGACCCAGTACTTC,CASNPGTQRETQYF
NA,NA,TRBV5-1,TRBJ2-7,TGCGCCAGCAGCTTGGAAGGGGTCACCTACGAGCAGTACTTC,CASSLEGVTYEQYF
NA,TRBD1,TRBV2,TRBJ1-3,TGTGCCAGCAGTGGGGACAGGGGATCGCGTCACACCATATATTTT,CASSGDRGSRHTIYF
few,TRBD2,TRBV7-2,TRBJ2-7,TGTGCCAGCAGCTCAATTAGCGGGGGTACCTACGAGCAGTACTTC,CASSSISGGTYEQYF
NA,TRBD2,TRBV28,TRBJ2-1,TGTGCCAGCAACCCATCTAGCGGATCCTACAATGAGCAGTTCTTC,CASNPSSGSYNEQFF
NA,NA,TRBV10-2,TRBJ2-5,TGCGCCAGCAGAAGGGGGACCCAAGAGACCCAGTACTTC,CASRRGTQETQYF
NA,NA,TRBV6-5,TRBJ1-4,TGTGCCAGCAGTCCGACAGGAACTAATGAAAAACTGTTTTTT,CASSPTGTNEKLFF
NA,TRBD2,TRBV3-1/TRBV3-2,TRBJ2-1,TGTGCCAGCAGCGCGACTAGCGGGGGGTTCGATGAGCAGTTCTTC,CASSATSGGFDEQFF
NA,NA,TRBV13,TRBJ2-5,TGTGCCAGCAGCTCTAGGGGGGAGACCCAGTACTTC,CASSSRGETQYF
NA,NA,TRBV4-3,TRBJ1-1,TGCGCCAGCAGCCCCCTGAGGGAGACAGGCACTGAAGCTTTCTTT,CASSPLRETGTEAFF
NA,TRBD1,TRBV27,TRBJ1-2,TGTGCCAGCAGACTTCTAACAGGGGGAGGCTATGGCTACACCTTC,CASRLLTGGGYGYTF
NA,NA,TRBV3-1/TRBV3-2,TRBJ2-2,TGTGCCAGCAGCCAAGATGGAGGGTGGCCTCACACCGGGGAGCTGTTTTTT,CASSQDGGWPHTGELFF